This TCR beta chain was sequenced during a study of PD-L1 blockade in urothelial cancer. Overall study context: It was at 3 weeks (second dose) and 6 weeks after treatment start that blood was analyzed. Across blood samples, T cells had a median count of about 150,000.

Specified time point: pretreatment peripheral blood. A total of 1 to 8 samples per patient were collected pretreatment and on-treatment. Worth noting for this clone: Its antigen remains unidentified.

Profiled with immunoSEQ multiplex PCR; TCRdb holds only in-frame clones, not every one. Here the sample spans 100,000 to 150,000 clones, approximately 84% being singletons. Study results and caveats: At the 3-week point, tumor-associated blood clones expanded more in durable-benefit patients.

The CDR3 consists of 14 residues. CDR1 SGDLS and CDR2 YYNGEE come from the germline V gene. The V segment lost 3 bases and the J segment 7 bases; nucleotides outside the gene matches: 6. The sequenced sample was PBMCs, obtained around atezolizumab (anti-PD-L1) treatment. The TCR originated in a man over 45 with urothelial cancer. V is TRBV9 and J is TRBJ1-4; 7 bases are shared with TRBD1. CDR3 loop: CASSGGGGGEKLFF. As DNA, the CDR3 is TGTGCCAGCAGCGGAGGAGGGGGCGGTGAAAAACTGTTTTTT.